A single sample is the source of the 7 T cell receptor beta chains below, sequenced in a study of T cell clonotyping in hematopoietic cell transplantation. TCRdb's table, derived via immunoSEQ multiplex PCR, lists solely in-frame clones and lacks some. The sample shows roughly 14,000 clones, 86% of them seen only once. Sequences were derived from PBMCs, sampled 100 days after allogeneic stem cell transplant. Receptor source: a male patient in his fifties who had an allogeneic stem cell transplant from an unrelated donor, so T cells may come from the graft donor. Some clones in this sample may be carry-over from other donors' samples.

The chain is built from TRBV10-3 and TRBJ2-3, with unresolved D. Trimming removed 0 bases at V and 2 bases at J, with 6 bases between. Germline assignment: CDR1 ENHRY and CDR2 SYGVKD. This CDR3 is 14 amino acids long. CDR3 loop: CAISESGNTDTQYF. The DNA of the CDR3 is TGTGCCATCAGTGAGTCAGGGAACACAGATACGCAGTATTTT.

The chain links TRBV30 to TRBJ1-6; 7 nucleotides agree with TRBD1. The V and J ends lost 3 bases and 8 bases, in that order; junction bases with no gene match: 4. This CDR3 has 13 residues. Germline CDR1 and CDR2: GTSNPN and SVGIG (reference sequence). Here the CDR3 DNA reads TGTGCCTGGAGAACCCAGGGGGATTCACCCCTCCACTTT. Translating it yields CAWRTQGDSPLHF.

J is TRBJ2-5 and V is TRBV5-4; D may be TRBD1 (5 bases). The V and J ends lost 4 bases and 5 bases respectively, with 9 bases between them. Germline CDR1 and CDR2: SGHNT and YYREEE (reference sequence). CDR3 length: 12 amino acids. CDR3 sequence reads: CASSSRVETQYF. The CDR3 DNA reads as TGTGCCAGCAGCAGCAGGGTGGAGACCCAGTACTTC.

The chain combines TRBV7-9 with TRBJ2-5; no clear D. Germline CDR1 SEHNR, CDR2 FQNEAQ (reference sequence). With 5 bases removed from V and 1 base from J, the gap between germline ends came to 14 bases. The CDR3 loop spans 15 amino acids. This CDR3 is CASSPPRHPQETQYF. The CDR3 DNA is TGTGCCAGCAGCCCTCCCAGACACCCCCAAGAGACCCAGTACTTC.

In its sample, this clone was seen once. The chain is built from TRBV27 and TRBJ2-5, with D unclear. Trimming left V 7 bases short and J 2 bases short, with 5 bases between. Germline V gives CDR1 MNHEY, CDR2 SMNVEV (reference sequence). This CDR3 is built from 11 residues. The chain's CDR3 is CASTSQETQYF. In DNA, the CDR3 is TGTGCCAGCACCAGTCAAGAGACCCAGTACTTC.

The CDR3 sequence: CSVEDGKREREQYF. The CDR3 DNA reads TGCAGCGTTGAAGACGGAAAGCGGGAGAGGGAGCAGTACTTC. The chain employs TRBV29-1 and TRBJ2-7; 8 bases are shared with TRBD2. This CDR3 has 14 amino acids. The germline V gene encodes CDR1 SQVTM and CDR2 ANQGSEA. V was clipped by 0 bases and J by 7 bases; unmatched bases: 8.

This clone was seen more than once but under ten times. This chain connects TRBV7-3 to TRBJ2-6, with D possibly matching TRBD1 (5 bases). V was shortened by 1 base and J by 0 bases, with 13 bases between the two germline ends. CDR1 is SGHTA, CDR2 FQGTGA, per germline. The CDR3 runs to 18 residues. DNA of the CDR3: TGTGCCAGCAGCTTAATGGCAGGGATTGGCTCTGGGGCCAACGTCCTGACTTTC. As protein: CASSLMAGIGSGANVLTF.